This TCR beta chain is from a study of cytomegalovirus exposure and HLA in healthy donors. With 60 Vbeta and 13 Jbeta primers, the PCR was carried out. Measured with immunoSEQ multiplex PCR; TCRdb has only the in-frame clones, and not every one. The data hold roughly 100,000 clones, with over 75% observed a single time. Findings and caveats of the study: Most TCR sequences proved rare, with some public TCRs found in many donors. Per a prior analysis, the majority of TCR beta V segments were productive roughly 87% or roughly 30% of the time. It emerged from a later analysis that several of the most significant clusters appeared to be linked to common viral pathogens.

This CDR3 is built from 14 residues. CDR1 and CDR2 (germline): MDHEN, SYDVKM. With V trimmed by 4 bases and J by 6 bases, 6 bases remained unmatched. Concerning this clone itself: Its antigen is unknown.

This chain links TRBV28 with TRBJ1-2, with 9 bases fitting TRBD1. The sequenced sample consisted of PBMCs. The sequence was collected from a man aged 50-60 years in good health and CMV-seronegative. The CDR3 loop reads CASSSGTGLNGYTF. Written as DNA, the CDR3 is TGTGCCAGCAGTTCTGGGACAGGGTTAAATGGCTACACCTTC.